This TCR beta chain is from a study of cytomegalovirus exposure and HLA in healthy donors. Study conclusions and caveats: Most likely, a cluster of highly shared sequence variants arose as a sequencing artifact. In a later analysis, TCR beta V- and J-gene trimming was associated with a missense DCLRE1C variant.

PCR primers comprised 60 Vbeta and 13 Jbeta primers. Clones were sequenced by immunoSEQ multiplex PCR, and TCRdb holds only the in-frame ones, with some missing. This table has roughly 120,000 clones, roughly 80% appearing once. This clone appeared once. Its antigen is not identified. Sequenced material: PBMCs. The TCR sequence derives from a woman in her forties in good health and CMV-seropositive.

CDR3 amino acids: CASSPQRNQPQHF. The CDR3, as DNA: TGTGCCAGCTCACCACAGAGAAATCAGCCCCAGCATTTT. V and J are TRBV18 and TRBJ1-5, with no clear D. Germline V gene data show CDR1 as KGHSH and CDR2 as LQKENI. The CDR3 totals 13 residues. Trimming removed 1 base from V and 4 bases from J, with 5 bases in between.